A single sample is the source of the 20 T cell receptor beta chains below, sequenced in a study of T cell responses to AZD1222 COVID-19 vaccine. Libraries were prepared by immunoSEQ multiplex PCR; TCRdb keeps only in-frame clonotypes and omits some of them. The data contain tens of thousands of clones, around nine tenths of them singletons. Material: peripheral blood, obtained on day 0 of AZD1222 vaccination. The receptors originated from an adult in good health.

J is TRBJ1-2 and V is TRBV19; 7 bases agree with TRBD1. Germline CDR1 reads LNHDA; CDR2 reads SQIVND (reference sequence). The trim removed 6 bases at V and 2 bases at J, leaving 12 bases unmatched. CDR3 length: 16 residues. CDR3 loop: CASSDGSDRVNYGYTF. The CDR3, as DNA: TGTGCCAGTAGCGACGGATCCGACAGGGTGAACTATGGCTACACCTTC.

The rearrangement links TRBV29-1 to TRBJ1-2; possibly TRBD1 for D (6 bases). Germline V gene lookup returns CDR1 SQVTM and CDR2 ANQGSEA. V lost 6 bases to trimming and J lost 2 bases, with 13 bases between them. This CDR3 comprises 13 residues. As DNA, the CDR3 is TGCAGCGTCCGGGGGCAGGAAAACTATGGCTACACCTTC. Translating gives CSVRGQENYGYTF. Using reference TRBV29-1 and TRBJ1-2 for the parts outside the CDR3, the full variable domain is SAVISQKPSRDICQRGTSLTIQCQVDSQVTMMFWYRQQPGQSLTLIATANQGSEATYESGFVIDKFPISRPNLTFSTLTVSNMSPEDSSIYLCSVRGQENYGYTFGSGTRLTVV.

The CDR3 region has the DNA TGTGCCAGTAGTGGCCGGGACAGGGGATATATTGGCTACACCTTC. It specifies CASSGRDRGYIGYTF. The J gene is TRBJ1-2, the V gene TRBV19, with 10 bases identical to TRBD1. The CDR3 covers 15 residues. The V and J ends lost 5 bases and 7 bases, in that order; junction bases with no gene match: 10. Per the germline V gene, CDR1 is LNHDA and CDR2 is SQIVND (reference sequence). The variable domain in full, with the rest retrieved from reference TRBV19 and TRBJ1-2, is DGGITQSPKYLFRKEGQNVTLSCEQNLNHDAMYWYRQDPGQGLRLIYYSQIVNDFQKGDIAEGYSVSREKKESFPLTVTSAQKNPTAFYLCASSGRDRGYIGYTFGSGTRLTVV.

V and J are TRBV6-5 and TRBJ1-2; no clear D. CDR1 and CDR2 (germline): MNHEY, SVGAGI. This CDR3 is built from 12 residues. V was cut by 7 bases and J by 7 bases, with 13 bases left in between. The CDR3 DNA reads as TGTGCCAGCAAACCCTCCGGGAGTGGCTACACCTTC. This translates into CASKPSGSGYTF.

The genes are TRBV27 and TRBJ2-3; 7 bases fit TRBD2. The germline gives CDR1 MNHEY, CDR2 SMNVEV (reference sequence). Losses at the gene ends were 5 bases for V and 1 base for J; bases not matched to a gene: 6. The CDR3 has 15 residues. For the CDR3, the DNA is TGTGCCAGCAGTGTTTACAGCGGGGGCACAGATACGCAGTATTTT. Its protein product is CASSVYSGGTDTQYF.

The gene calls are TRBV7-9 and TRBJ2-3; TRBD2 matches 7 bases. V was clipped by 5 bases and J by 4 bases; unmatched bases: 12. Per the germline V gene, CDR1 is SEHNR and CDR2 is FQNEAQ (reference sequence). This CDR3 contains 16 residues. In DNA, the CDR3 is TGTGCCAGCAGCCATGTGGGACTAAAGGGTCCAGATACGCAGTATTTT. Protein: CASSHVGLKGPDTQYF.

CDR3 in amino acids: CASSEDRAGNTIYF. In DNA, the CDR3 is TGCGCCAGCAGCGAAGACAGGGCTGGAAACACCATATATTTT. The rearrangement joins TRBV5-1 to TRBJ1-3; 7 nucleotides align to TRBD1. The CDR3 extends over 14 amino acids. Germline values: CDR1 SGHRS, CDR2 YFSETQ. V lost 4 bases, J lost 2 bases, and 3 bases stayed unmatched.

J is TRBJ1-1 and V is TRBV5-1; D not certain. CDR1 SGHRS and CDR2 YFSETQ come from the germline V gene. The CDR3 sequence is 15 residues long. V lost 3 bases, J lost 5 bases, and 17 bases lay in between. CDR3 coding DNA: TGCGCCAGCAGCTCGGAGGACTTCCAAGGGACTGAAGCTTTCTTT. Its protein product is CASSSEDFQGTEAFF.

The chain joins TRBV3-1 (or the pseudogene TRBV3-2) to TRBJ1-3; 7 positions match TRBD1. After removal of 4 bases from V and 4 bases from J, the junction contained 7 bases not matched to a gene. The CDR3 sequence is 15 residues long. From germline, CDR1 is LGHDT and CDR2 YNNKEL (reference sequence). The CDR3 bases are TGTGCCAGCAGCCGAGACAGGGCGAAAGGAAACACCATATATTTT. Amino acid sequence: CASSRDRAKGNTIYF.

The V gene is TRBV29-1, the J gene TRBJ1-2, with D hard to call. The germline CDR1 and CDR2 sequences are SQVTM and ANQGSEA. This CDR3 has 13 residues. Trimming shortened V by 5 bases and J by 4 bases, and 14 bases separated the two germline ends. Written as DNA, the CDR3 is TGCAGCGTTCCCGCCGACGGAGCCTATGGCTACACCTTC. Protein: CSVPADGAYGYTF.

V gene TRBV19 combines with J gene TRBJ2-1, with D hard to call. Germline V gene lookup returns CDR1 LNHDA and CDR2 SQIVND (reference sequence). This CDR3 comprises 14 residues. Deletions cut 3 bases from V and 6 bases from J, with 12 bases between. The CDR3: CASSIRWVGNEQFF. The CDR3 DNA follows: TGTGCCAGTAGTATTCGGTGGGTTGGCAATGAGCAGTTCTTC. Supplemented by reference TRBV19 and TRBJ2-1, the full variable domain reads DGGITQSPKYLFRKEGQNVTLSCEQNLNHDAMYWYRQDPGQGLRLIYYSQIVNDFQKGDIAEGYSVSREKKESFPLTVTSAQKNPTAFYLCASSIRWVGNEQFFGPGTRLTVL.

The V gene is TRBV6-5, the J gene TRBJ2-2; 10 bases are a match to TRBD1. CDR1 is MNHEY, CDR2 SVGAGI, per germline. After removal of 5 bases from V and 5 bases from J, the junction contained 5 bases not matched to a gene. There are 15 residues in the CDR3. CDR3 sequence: CASSPRTGGTGELFF. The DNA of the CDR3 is TGTGCCAGCAGTCCCCGGACAGGGGGAACCGGGGAGCTGTTTTTT.

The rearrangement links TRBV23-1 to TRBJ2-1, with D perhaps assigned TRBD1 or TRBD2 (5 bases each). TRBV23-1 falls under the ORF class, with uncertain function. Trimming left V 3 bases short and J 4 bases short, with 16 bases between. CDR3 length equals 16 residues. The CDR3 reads CASSHPMGVSYNEQFF. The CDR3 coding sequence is TGCGCCAGCAGTCACCCTATGGGGGTATCATACAATGAGCAGTTCTTC.

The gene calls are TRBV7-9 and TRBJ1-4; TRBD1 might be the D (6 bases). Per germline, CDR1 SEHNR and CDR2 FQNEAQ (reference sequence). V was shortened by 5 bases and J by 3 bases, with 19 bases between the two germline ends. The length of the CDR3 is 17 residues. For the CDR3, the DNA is TGTGCCAGCAGCCCCTGGGGGGGGCTTAAGTCTAATGAAAAACTGTTTTTT. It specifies CASSPWGGLKSNEKLFF.

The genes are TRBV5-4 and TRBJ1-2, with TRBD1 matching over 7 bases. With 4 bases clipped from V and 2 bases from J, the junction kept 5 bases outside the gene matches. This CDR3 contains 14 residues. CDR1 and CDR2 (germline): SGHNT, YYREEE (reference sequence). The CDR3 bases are TGTGCCAGCAGCGTACGACAGGGCAACTATGGCTACACCTTC. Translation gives CASSVRQGNYGYTF.

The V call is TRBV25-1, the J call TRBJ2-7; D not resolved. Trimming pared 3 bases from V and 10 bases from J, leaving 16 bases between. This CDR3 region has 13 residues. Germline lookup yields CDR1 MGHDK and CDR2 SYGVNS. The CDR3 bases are TGTGCCAGCAGTGATGCCGTTCTGGCATTACAGTACTTC. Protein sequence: CASSDAVLALQYF.

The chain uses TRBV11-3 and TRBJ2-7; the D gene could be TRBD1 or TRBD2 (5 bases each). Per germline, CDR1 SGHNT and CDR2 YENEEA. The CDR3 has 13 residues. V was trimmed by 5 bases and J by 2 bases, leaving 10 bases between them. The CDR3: CASSRDHTYEQYF. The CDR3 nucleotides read TGTGCCAGCAGCCGGGACCATACCTACGAGCAGTACTTC.

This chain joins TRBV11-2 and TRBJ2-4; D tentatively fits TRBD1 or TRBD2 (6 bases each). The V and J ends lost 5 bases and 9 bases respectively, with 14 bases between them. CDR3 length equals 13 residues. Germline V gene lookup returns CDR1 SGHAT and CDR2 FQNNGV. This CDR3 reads CASSPQGGGIQYF. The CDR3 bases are TGTGCCAGCAGCCCACAGGGAGGAGGCATTCAGTACTTC.

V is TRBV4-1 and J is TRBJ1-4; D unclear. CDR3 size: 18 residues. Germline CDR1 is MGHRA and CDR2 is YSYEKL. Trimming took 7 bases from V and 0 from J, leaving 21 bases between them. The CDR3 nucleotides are TGCGCCAGCACCCGAGGGTGGGCAGGAGCAACAACTAATGAAAAACTGTTTTTT. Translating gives CASTRGWAGATTNEKLFF.

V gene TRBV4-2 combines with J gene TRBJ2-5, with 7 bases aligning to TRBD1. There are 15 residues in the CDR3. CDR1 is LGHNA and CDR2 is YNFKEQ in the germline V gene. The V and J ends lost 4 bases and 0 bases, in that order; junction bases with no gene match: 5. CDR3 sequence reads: CASSRNRGHQETQYF. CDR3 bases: TGTGCCAGCAGCCGGAACAGGGGACACCAAGAGACCCAGTACTTC.